This T cell receptor beta chain was recorded in a study of blood T cell repertoires in COVID-19. Background on the study: Both acute and convalescent COVID-19 samples were obtained from the United States, Italy and Spain.

The germline CDR1 and CDR2 sequences are SGHVS and FQNEAQ. The germline V and J ends were trimmed by 5 bases and 4 bases, with 9 bases remaining between them. CDR3 length equals 13 residues. Measured with immunoSEQ multiplex PCR; TCRdb has only the in-frame clones, and not every one. The repertoire consists of approximately 80,000 clones, with 81% occurring once and the leading ten covering about 45%. What was sequenced was peripheral blood. This chain links TRBV7-8 with TRBJ2-4; weak D call: TRBD2 (5 bases). The receptor's source is a man aged 80 or over with acute or convalescent COVID-19. CDR3: CASSRGQKNIQYF. CDR3 nucleotides: TGTGCCAGCAGCCGCGGGCAGAAAAACATTCAGTACTTC.